This passage covers 8 T cell receptor beta chains from one sample sequenced in a study of regulatory T cells in long-lasting Graves disease (dated by TCRdb to 2020 to 2023). The library was prepared using multiplex PCR. Reads for this sample came from an Illumina HiSeq 4000. iRepertoire HTBI primers and Arm-PCR amplification of CDR3 regions were used to construct TCR beta libraries. TCRdb passed the public sequencing reads through fastp at Q25 and MiXCR, retaining productive beta sequences. Each CDR3 protein gets just one entry, which takes the most common genes and DNA from the rows behind it. The sample contains about 520,000 distinct CDR3 sequences, 12% of them found a single time. The top ten hold over 7% of the sample. Explained via the paper, the time point label denotes: newly diagnosed GD, antithyroid drugs for less than 3 months. For both TCR sequencing and RNA sequencing, RNA was extracted from PBMCs using TRIzol.

This sample was shared with a second study, whose subject was T cells in Graves' hyperthyroidism and ophthalmopathy.

The material sequenced was peripheral blood mononuclear cells (PBMCs), taken at new diagnosis, from a patient treated with antithyroid drugs. These receptors came from a woman aged 30 to 39 with Graves disease. Donor details come from another sample of the same person, matched by shared clones.

This clonotype has a count of ten or more. This chain joins TRBV10-3 and TRBJ2-2; the D gene is possibly TRBD1 (5 bases). Germline-derived CDR1 and CDR2 are ENHRY and SYGVKD. The CDR3 length is 17 residues. The germline V and J ends were trimmed by 3 bases and 0 bases, with 14 bases remaining between them. DNA of the CDR3: TGTGCCATCAGTGAAGGGGTGATCGGATCGAACACCGGGGAGCTGTTTTTT. Its protein is CAISEGVIGSNTGELFF.

This clonotype was detected a few times. This chain joins TRBV20-1 and TRBJ2-5; 9 positions match TRBD2. The V and J ends lost 6 bases and 5 bases, in that order; junction bases with no gene match: 25. This CDR3 is built from 19 residues. Germline CDR1 reads DFQATT; CDR2 reads SNEGSKA (reference sequence). The CDR3 loop reads CSATGGTRTSETLGETQYF. In DNA, the CDR3 is TGCAGTGCCACGGGTGGGACAAGGACTAGCGAAACTCTGGGGGAGACCCAGTACTTC.

This clonotype was seen only a few times. The V and J genes are TRBV6-1 and TRBJ1-1; TRBD1 aligns across 8 bases. The germline V gene encodes CDR1 MNHNS and CDR2 SASEGT. CDR3 length: 15 residues. The junction had 6 bases not matched to a gene; V was cut back by 6 bases and J by 0 bases. CDR3 in DNA: TGTGCCAGCAGGGGGGGACAGGTTTTGAACACTGAAGCTTTCTTT. It translates to CASRGGQVLNTEAFF.

In the case of this clonotype: A much bigger clone sits one base away, suggesting this may be a read error. V gene TRBV13 combines with J gene TRBJ2-1; D gene unclear. The CDR3 runs to 13 residues. Trimming removed 5 bases from V and 10 bases from J, with 15 bases in between. CDR1 and CDR2 (germline): PRHDT, FYEKMQ (reference sequence). CDR3: CASSPVKSYEQFF. The CDR3 DNA reads as TGTGCCAGCAGCCCCGTAAAGTCCTACGAGCAGTTCTTC.

This clonotype was seen repeatedly, ten times or more. V and J are TRBV12-3 or TRBV12-4 and TRBJ2-7; D uncertain. With 4 bases removed from V and 1 base from J, the gap between germline ends came to 20 bases. The length of the CDR3 is 17 residues. CDR3 nucleotide sequence: TGTGCCAGCAGTTGGAAACTCGCGGATGGTAGGTCCTACGAGCAGTACTTC. It codes for CASSWKLADGRSYEQYF.

There are many counts of this clonotype. The chain carries TRBV2 and TRBJ2-1; TRBD1 agrees at 7 bases. Germline loops: CDR1 SNHLY, CDR2 FYNNEI. The CDR3 has 15 residues. With 7 bases clipped from V and 0 bases from J, the junction kept 6 bases outside the gene matches. CDR3 in amino acids: CASNRGQASYNEQFF. In nucleotides, the CDR3 is TGTGCCAGCAATCGAGGACAGGCCTCCTACAATGAGCAGTTCTTC.

This clonotype was recorded at least ten times. The genes are TRBV18 and TRBJ2-5; tentative D call: TRBD1 (5 bases). The CDR3 loop spans 14 amino acids. Germline V gene sequence: CDR1 KGHSH, CDR2 LQKENI. Deletions cut 8 bases from V and 3 bases from J, with 16 bases between. Written as DNA, the CDR3 is TGTGCCAGCAGCTTACAAACAGGAGAAGAGACCCAGTACTTC. Protein sequence: CASSLQTGEETQYF. The full variable domain, completed using reference TRBV18 and TRBJ2-5, is NAGVMQNPRHLVRRRGQEARLRCSPMKGHSHVYWYRQLPEEGLKFMVYLQKENIIDESGMPKERFSAEFPKEGPSILRIQQVVRGDSAAYFCASSLQTGEETQYFGPGTRLLVL.

In its sample, this clonotype was seen many times. In DNA, the CDR3 is TGTGCCAGCAGCTTAAACGGAGGCTATGGCTACACCTTC. Its translation is CASSLNGGYGYTF. The chain combines TRBV7-9 with TRBJ1-2; D is undetermined. This CDR3 region has 13 residues. CDR1 SEHNR and CDR2 FQNEAQ come from the germline V gene (reference sequence). Trimming took off 2 bases at V and 4 bases at J, with 8 bases between the two ends. The whole variable domain, remainder taken from reference TRBV7-9 and TRBJ1-2, is DTGVSQNPRHKITKRGQNVTFRCDPISEHNRLYWYRQTLGQGPEFLTYFQNEAQLEKSRLLSDRFSAERPKGSFSTLEIQRTEQGDSAMYLCASSLNGGYGYTFGSGTRLTVV.